This TCR beta chain appears in the sequencing data of a study of immune cell composition in non-small cell lung cancer. Whole-study results and caveats: Overall clonality, unlike maximal tumour-associated clone frequency, did not predict TIL reactivity. Roughly 82% of squamous and roughly 32% of adenocarcinoma cases had tumour-associated clones >0.5%.

For this clone: The antigen remains unidentified.

Libraries were prepared by immunoSEQ multiplex PCR; TCRdb keeps only in-frame clonotypes and omits some of them. The sample carries about 2,500 clones, around 75% recorded once. This CDR3 is built from 15 residues. Germline loops: CDR1 SGHRS, CDR2 YFSETQ. The V gene end was trimmed by 4 bases and the J gene end by 5 bases; junction bases not matched to a gene: 9. Separately, the same data were catalogued under a study of CD4 T cells in lung cancer.

This TCR came from a human donor with non-small cell lung cancer. This chain connects TRBV5-1 to TRBJ1-1, with 9 bases lining up with TRBD1. Input material: lung tumor tissue. The CDR3 loop reads CASSPETGGRTEAFF. Here the CDR3 DNA reads TGCGCCAGCAGCCCGGAGACAGGGGGAAGGACTGAAGCTTTCTTT.